This T cell receptor beta chain was documented in a study of Ad26.COV2.S vaccination and SARS-CoV-2 variants. Profiled with immunoSEQ multiplex PCR; TCRdb holds only in-frame clones, not every one. The sample has approximately 420,000 clones, 70% to 90% seen once; the top ten hold 3.5%. As for this clone: Its matching antigen is unknown.

The length of the CDR3 is 13 residues. V was pared by 1 base and J by 8 bases, with 9 bases between. CDR1 SGHTA and CDR2 FQGNSA come from the germline V gene. Study observations and caveats: The study found higher spike-specific TCR breadth in vaccine than placebo recipients. An underestimation of total T cell responses may have resulted from the TCR breadth and depth analyses.

Treatment described: over 15 received Ad26.COV2.S at low or high dose, single or two shots; about five received placebo; per-sample allocation not given. Day 63 following the first vaccine or placebo injection was when the samples were taken. As its vector, the vaccine had Ad26, which expressed Wuhan-strain SARS-CoV-2 spike. The sequence derives from a person between 18 and 65 years old who received the Ad26.COV2.S COVID-19 vaccine or a placebo. This chain uses TRBV7-2 with TRBJ1-3; D remains unclear. The sample here was peripheral blood, taken in a trial of Ad26.COV2.S vaccine versus placebo. For the CDR3, the DNA is TGTGCCAGCAGCTTAGAGATAGAGGACACCATATATTTT. Translated, it gives CASSLEIEDTIYF.